This TCR beta chain comes out of a study of blood T cell repertoires in COVID-19. Study-level information: Samples came from the United States, Italy and Spain, spanning acute and convalescent COVID-19. T cells, B-cell-depleted T cells, or PBMCs supplied cDNA or gDNA.

This CDR3 comprises 13 residues. Trimming left V 2 bases short and J 3 bases short, with 7 bases between. CDR1 is LGHDT, CDR2 YNNKEL, per germline (reference sequence). In the authors' methods: Using reference gene primer amplification, nucleated cell counts were estimated. Only in-frame clones appear in the TCRdb table, and some are missing; sequencing was by immunoSEQ multiplex PCR. The V and J calls and the clone size are those of that table, but D and trimming were determined from the DNA. The sample consists of 130,000 or so clones, roughly four fifths of them appearing once. The TCR was taken from a human donor in a cohort sampled during active COVID-19. The rearrangement joins TRBV3-1 (or the pseudogene TRBV3-2) to TRBJ1-1; TRBD1 might be the D (5 bases). The sequencing sample was made of peripheral blood. The DNA of the CDR3 is TGTGCCAGCAGCCAAAGGGGTTACACTGAAGCTTTCTTT. It is translated as CASSQRGYTEAFF.